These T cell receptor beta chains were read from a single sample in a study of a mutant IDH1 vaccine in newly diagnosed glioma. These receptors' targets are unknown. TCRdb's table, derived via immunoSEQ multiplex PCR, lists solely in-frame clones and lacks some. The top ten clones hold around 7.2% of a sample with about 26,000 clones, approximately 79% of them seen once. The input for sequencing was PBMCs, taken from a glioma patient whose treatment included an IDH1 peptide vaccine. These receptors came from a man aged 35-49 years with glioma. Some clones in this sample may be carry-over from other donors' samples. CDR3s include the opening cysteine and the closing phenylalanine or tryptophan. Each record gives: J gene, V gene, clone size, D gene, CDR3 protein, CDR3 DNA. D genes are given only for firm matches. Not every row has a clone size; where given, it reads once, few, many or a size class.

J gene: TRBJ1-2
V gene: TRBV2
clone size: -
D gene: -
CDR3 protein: CASSEVPHNYGYTF
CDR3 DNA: TGTGCCAGCAGTGAAGTTCCACATAACTATGGCTACACCTTC

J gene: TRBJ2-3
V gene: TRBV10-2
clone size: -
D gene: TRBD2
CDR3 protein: CASRERLAGTDTQYF
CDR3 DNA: TGCGCCAGCAGGGAGAGACTAGCGGGCACAGATACGCAGTATTTT

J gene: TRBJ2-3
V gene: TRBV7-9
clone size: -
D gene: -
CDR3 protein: CASSPRGPDTQYF
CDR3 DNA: TGTGCCAGCAGCCCCCGGGGACCAGATACGCAGTATTTT

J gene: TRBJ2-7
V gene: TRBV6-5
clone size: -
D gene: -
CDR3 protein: CASSYSQVYEQYF
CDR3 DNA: TGTGCCAGCAGTTACTCCCAGGTCTACGAGCAGTACTTC

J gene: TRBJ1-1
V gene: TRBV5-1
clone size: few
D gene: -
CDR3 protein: CASRGEGEAFF
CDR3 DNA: TGCGCCAGCAGAGGTGAGGGTGAAGCTTTCTTT

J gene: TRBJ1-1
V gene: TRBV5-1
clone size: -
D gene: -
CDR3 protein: CASSWASMNTEAFF
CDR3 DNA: TGCGCCAGCAGCTGGGCCAGCATGAACACTGAAGCTTTCTTT

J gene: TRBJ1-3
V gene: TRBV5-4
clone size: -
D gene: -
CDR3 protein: CASSLGRGNTIYF
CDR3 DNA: TGTGCCAGCAGCTTAGGCAGGGGAAACACCATATATTTT

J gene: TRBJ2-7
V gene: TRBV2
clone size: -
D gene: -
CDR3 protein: CASRYREQYF
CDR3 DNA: TGTGCCAGCAGATACAGGGAGCAGTACTTC

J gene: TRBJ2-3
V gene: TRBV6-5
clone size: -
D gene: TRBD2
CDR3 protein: CASSYQIAGGTDTQYF
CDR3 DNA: TGTGCCAGCAGTTACCAAATAGCGGGGGGTACAGATACGCAGTATTTT

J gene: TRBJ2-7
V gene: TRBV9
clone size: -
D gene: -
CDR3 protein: CASSASPSDSYEQYF
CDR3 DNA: TGTGCCAGCAGCGCTTCACCCAGCGACTCCTACGAGCAGTACTTC

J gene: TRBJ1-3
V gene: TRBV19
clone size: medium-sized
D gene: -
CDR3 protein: CASSEGSGNTIYF
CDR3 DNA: TGTGCCAGTTCGGAGGGCTCTGGAAACACCATATATTTT

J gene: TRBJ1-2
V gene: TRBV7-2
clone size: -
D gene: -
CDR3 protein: CASSSRGPNYGYTF
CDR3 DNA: TGTGCCAGCAGCTCCAGGGGACCTAACTATGGCTACACCTTC

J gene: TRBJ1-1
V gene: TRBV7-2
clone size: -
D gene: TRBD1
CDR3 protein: CASSLVQGQGLEAFF
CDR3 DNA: TGTGCCAGCAGCTTAGTCCAGGGACAGGGCCTAGAAGCTTTCTTT